This section outlines one T cell receptor beta chain sequence together with its context. What it binds is not known. The CDR3 runs to 13 residues. Germline CDR1 SGHDT, CDR2 YYEEEE. V was shortened by 3 bases and J by 3 bases, with 7 bases between the two germline ends. The data belong to a study of T cell responses to AZD1222 COVID-19 vaccine. Only in-frame clones appear in the TCRdb table, and some are missing; sequencing was by immunoSEQ multiplex PCR. The table has around 70,000 clones, 70% to 90% seen once. Findings of the study overall: In the spike-specific TCR repertoire, nearly half reportedly target unmutated variant regions. Seropositive AZD1222 recipients at baseline numbered only five or six.

The sample consisted of peripheral blood, taken 28 days after the second AZD1222 dose. The TCR originated in an adult who received the AZD1222 COVID-19 vaccine. The gene calls are TRBV5-6 and TRBJ1-5; D is undetermined. DNA for the CDR3: TGTGCCAGCAGCTACCGCCCCAATCAGCCCCAGCATTTT. Amino acids: CASSYRPNQPQHF.